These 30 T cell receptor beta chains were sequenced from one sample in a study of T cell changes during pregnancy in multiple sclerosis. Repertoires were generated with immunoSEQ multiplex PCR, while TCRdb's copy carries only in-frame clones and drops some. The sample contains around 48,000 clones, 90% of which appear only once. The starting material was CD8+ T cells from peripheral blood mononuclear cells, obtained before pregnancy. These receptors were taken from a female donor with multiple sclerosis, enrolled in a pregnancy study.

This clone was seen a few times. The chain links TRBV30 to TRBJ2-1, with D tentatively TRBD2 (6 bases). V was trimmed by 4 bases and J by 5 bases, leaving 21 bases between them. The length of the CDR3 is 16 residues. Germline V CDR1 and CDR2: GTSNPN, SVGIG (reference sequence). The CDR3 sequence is CAWISSPAGSNNEQFF. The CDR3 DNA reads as TGTGCCTGGATTTCCTCCCCAGCGGGTTCCAACAATGAGCAGTTCTTC. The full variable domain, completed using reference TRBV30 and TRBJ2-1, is SQTIHQWPATLVQPVGSPLSLECTVEGTSNPNLYWYRQAAGRGLQLLFYSVGIGQISSEVPQNLSASRPQDRQFILSSKKLLLSDSGFYLCAWISSPAGSNNEQFFGPGTRLTVL.

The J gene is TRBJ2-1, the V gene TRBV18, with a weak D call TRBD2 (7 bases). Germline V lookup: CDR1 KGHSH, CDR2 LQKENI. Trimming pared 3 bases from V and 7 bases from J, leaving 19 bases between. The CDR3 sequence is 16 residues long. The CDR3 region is CASSPLGGGAANEQFF. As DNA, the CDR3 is TGTGCCAGCTCACCCCTGGGAGGGGGGGCCGCGAATGAGCAGTTCTTC. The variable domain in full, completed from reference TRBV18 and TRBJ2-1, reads NAGVMQNPRHLVRRRGQEARLRCSPMKGHSHVYWYRQLPEEGLKFMVYLQKENIIDESGMPKERFSAEFPKEGPSILRIQQVVRGDSAAYFCASSPLGGGAANEQFFGPGTRLTVL.

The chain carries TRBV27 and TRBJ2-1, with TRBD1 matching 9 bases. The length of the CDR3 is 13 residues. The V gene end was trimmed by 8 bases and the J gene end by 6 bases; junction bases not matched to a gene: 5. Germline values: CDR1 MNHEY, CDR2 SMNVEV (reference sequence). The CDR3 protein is CASRTGATNEQFF. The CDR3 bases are TGTGCCAGCCGGACAGGGGCCACCAATGAGCAGTTCTTC.

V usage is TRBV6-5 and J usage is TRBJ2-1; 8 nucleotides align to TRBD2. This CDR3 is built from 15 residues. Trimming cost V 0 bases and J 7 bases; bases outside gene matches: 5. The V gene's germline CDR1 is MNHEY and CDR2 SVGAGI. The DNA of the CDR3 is TGTGCCAGCAGTTACTCGGCGGGGGGAGGGAATGAGCAGTTCTTC. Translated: CASSYSAGGGNEQFF.

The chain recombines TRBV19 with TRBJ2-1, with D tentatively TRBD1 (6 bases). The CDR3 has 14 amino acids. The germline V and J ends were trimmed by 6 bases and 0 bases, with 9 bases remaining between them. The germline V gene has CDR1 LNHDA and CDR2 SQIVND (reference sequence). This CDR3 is CASSLQGSYNEQFF. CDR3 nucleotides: TGTGCCAGTAGCCTACAGGGCTCCTACAATGAGCAGTTCTTC.

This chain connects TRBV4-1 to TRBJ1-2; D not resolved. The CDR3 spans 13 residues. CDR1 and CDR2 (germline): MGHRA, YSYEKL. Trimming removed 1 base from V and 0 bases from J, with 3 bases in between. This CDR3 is CASSQGANYGYTF. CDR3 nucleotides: TGCGCCAGCAGCCAAGGCGCTAACTATGGCTACACCTTC.

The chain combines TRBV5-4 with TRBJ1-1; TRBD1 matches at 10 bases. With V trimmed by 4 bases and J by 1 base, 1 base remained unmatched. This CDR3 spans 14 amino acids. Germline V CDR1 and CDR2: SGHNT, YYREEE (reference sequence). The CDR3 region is CASSRTGGNTEAFF. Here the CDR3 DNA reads TGTGCCAGCAGCCGGACAGGGGGGAACACTGAAGCTTTCTTT.

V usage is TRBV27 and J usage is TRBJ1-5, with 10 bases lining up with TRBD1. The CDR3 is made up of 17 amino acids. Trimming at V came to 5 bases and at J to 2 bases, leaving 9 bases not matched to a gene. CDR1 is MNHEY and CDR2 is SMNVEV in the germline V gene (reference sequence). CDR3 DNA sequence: TGTGCCAGCAGTACCACGACAGGGGGCTACGGCAATCAGCCCCAGCATTTT. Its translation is CASSTTTGGYGNQPQHF.

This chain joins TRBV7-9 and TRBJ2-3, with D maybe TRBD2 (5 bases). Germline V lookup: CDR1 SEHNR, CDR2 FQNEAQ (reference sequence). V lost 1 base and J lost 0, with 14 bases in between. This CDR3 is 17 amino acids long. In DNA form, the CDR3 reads TGTGCCAGCAGCTTAGGGATTGCCGCGGGCAGCACAGATACGCAGTATTTT. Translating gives CASSLGIAAGSTDTQYF.

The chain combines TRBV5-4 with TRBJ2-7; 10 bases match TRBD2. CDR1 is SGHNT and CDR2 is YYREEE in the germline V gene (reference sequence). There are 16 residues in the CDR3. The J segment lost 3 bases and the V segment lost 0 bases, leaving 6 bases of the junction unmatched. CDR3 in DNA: TGTGCCAGCAGCTTGGAAAGCGGGGGGGCTTACTACGAGCAGTACTTC. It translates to CASSLESGGAYYEQYF.

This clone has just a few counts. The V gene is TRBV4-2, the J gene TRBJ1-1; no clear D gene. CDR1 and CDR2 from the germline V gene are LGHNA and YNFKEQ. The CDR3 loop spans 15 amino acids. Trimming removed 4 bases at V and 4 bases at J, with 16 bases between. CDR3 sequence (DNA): TGTGCCAGCAGCCGCAATCGGGAGGGCGGCACTGAAGCTTTCTTT. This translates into CASSRNREGGTEAFF.

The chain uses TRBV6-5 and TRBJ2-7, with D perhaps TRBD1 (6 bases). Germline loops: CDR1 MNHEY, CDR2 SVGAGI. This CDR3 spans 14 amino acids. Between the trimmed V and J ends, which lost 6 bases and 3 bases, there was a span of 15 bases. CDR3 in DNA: TGTGCCAGCAGCCTTCGACAGGCCTTCTACGAGCAGTACTTC. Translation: CASSLRQAFYEQYF.

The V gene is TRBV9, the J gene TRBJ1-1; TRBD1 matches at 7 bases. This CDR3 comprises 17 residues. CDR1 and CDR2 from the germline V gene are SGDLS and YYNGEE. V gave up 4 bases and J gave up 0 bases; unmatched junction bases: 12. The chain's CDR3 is CASSRSDRVAMNTEAFF. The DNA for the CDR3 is TGTGCCAGCAGCAGATCCGACAGGGTGGCCATGAACACTGAAGCTTTCTTT.

The CDR3 nucleotides read TGTGCTAGTGGTCCCCGACTAGCGGAGACCCAGTACTTC. Translation: CASGPRLAETQYF. The chain is built from TRBV12-5 and TRBJ2-5; 8 bases agree with TRBD2. This CDR3 has 13 residues. V lost 5 bases, J lost 5 bases, and 4 bases stayed unmatched. Germline CDR1 reads LGHNT; CDR2 reads FRNRAP.

The CDR3 region is CASSLDREPYQPQHF. CDR3 sequence (DNA): TGTGCCAGTAGTCTGGACAGGGAGCCTTATCAGCCCCAGCATTTT. The chain joins TRBV19 to TRBJ1-5; 8 bases agree with TRBD1. V was pared by 5 bases and J by 5 bases, with 8 bases of the junction left unmatched. The CDR3 spans 15 residues. Germline CDR1 and CDR2: LNHDA and SQIVND (reference sequence). Supplemented by reference TRBV19 and TRBJ1-5, the full variable domain reads DGGITQSPKYLFRKEGQNVTLSCEQNLNHDAMYWYRQDPGQGLRLIYYSQIVNDFQKGDIAEGYSVSREKKESFPLTVTSAQKNPTAFYLCASSLDREPYQPQHFGDGTRLSIL.

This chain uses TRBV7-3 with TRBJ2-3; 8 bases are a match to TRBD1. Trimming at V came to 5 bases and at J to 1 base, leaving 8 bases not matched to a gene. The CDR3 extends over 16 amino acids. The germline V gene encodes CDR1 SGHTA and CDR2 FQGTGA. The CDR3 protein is CASSPTGGGGTDTQYF. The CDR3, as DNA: TGTGCCAGCAGCCCTACAGGGGGAGGAGGCACAGATACGCAGTATTTT.

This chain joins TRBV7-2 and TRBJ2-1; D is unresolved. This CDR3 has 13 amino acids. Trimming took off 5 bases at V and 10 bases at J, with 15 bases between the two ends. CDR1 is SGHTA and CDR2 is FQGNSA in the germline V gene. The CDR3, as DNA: TGTGCCAGCAGCCCTTACTCCGTCCGGGAGCAGTTCTTC. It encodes CASSPYSVREQFF.

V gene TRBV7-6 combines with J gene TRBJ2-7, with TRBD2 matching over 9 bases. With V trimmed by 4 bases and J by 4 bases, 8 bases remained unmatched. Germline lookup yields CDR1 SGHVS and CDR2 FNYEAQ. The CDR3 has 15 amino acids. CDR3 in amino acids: CASSSLTSGVYEQYF. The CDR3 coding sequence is TGTGCCAGCAGCTCGCTGACTAGCGGTGTGTACGAGCAGTACTTC.

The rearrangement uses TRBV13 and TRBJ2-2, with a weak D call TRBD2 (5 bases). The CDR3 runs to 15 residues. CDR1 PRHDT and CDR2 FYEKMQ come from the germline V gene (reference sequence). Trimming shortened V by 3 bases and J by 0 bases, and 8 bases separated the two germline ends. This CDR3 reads CASSFGVTNTGELFF. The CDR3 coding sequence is TGTGCCAGCAGCTTCGGGGTGACGAACACCGGGGAGCTGTTTTTT.

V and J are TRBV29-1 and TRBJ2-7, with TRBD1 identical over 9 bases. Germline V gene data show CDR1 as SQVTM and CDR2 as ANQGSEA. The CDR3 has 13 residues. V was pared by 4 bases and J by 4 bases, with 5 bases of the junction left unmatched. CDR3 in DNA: TGCAGCGTTGCTACAGGGGGCGGATACGAGCAGTACTTC. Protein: CSVATGGGYEQYF.

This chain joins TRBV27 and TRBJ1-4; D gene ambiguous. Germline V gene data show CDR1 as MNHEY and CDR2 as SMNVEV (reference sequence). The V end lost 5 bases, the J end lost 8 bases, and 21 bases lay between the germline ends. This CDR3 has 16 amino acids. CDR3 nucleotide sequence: TGTGCCAGCAGTCCCCTCCCTATGGGTGGGCGCGAAAAACTGTTTTTT. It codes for CASSPLPMGGREKLFF.

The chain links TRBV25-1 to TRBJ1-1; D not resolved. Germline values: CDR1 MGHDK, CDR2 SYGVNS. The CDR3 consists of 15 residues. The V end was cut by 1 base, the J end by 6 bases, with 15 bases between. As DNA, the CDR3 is TGTGCCAGCAGTGAATCTGTCAGGTCTTACTCTGAAGCTTTCTTT. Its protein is CASSESVRSYSEAFF.

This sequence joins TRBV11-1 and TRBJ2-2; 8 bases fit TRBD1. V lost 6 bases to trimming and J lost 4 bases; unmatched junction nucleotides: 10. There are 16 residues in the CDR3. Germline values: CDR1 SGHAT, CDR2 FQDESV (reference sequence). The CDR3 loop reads CASSFQQGDPTGELFF. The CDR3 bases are TGTGCCAGCAGTTTCCAACAGGGGGATCCCACCGGGGAGCTGTTTTTT.

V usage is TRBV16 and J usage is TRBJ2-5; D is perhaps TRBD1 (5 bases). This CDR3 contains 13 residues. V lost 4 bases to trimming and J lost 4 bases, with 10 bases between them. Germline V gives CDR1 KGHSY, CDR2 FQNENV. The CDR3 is CASSPLTAETQYF. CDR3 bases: TGTGCCAGCAGCCCACTGACAGCAGAGACCCAGTACTTC. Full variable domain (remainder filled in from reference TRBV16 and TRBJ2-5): GEEVAQTPKHLVRGEGQKAKLYCAPIKGHSYVFWYQQVLKNEFKFLISFQNENVFDETGMPKERFSAKCLPNSPCSLEIQATKLEDSAVYFCASSPLTAETQYFGPGTRLLVL.

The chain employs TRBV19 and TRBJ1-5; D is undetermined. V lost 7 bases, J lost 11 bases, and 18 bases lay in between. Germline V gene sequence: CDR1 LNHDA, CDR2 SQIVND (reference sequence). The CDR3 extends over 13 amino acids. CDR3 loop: CASTQAGSLTQHF. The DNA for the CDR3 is TGTGCCAGTACCCAGGCGGGTTCGCTGACCCAGCATTTT.

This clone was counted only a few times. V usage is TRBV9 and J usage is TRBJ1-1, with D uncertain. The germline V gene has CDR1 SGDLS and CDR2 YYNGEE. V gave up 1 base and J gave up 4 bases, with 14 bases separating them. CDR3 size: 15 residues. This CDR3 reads CASSVNEVVVTEAFF. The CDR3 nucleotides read TGTGCCAGCAGCGTAAATGAAGTGGTAGTCACTGAAGCTTTCTTT.

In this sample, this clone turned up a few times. CDR3 DNA sequence: TGTGCCAGTAGTACAGGGGCGGTCGGCACTGAAGCTTTCTTT. It is translated as CASSTGAVGTEAFF. The J gene is TRBJ1-1, the V gene TRBV19, with D perhaps TRBD1 (6 bases). V was shortened by 4 bases and J by 4 bases, with 13 bases between the two germline ends. The CDR3 spans 14 residues. Per the germline V gene, CDR1 is LNHDA and CDR2 is SQIVND (reference sequence). The full variable domain, in which reference TRBV19 and TRBJ1-1 provide the parts outside the CDR3, is DGGITQSPKYLFRKEGQNVTLSCEQNLNHDAMYWYRQDPGQGLRLIYYSQIVNDFQKGDIAEGYSVSREKKESFPLTVTSAQKNPTAFYLCASSTGAVGTEAFFGQGTRLTVV.

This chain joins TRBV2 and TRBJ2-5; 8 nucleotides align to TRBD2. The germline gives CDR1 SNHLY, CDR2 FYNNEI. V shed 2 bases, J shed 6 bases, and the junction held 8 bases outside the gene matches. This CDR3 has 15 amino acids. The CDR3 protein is CASSEHGGADKTQYF. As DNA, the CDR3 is TGTGCCAGCAGTGAACACGGGGGGGCCGATAAGACCCAGTACTTC.

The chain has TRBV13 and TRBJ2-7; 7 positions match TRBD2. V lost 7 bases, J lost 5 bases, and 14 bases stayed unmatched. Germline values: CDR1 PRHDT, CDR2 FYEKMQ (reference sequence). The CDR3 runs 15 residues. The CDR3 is CASTVGGLAGDEQYF. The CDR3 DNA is TGTGCCAGCACCGTGGGGGGACTCGCGGGGGACGAGCAGTACTTC.

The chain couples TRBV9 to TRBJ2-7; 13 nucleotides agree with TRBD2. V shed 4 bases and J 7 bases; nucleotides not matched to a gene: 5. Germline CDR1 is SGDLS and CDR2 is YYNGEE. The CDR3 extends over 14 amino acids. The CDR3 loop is CASSPTSGGFEQYF. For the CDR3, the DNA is TGTGCCAGCAGCCCGACTAGCGGGGGGTTTGAGCAGTACTTC.